The rows below give T cell receptor beta chains drawn from one sample of a study of cytotoxic CD8 clonotypes in ibrutinib-treated CLL. Clones were sequenced by immunoSEQ multiplex PCR, and TCRdb holds only the in-frame ones, with some missing. The table records 100,000 to 150,000 clones, roughly 88% of them present only once. Specimen: PBMCs, collected after 24 months of ibrutinib treatment. Source of these receptors: a human donor with chronic lymphocytic leukemia. The CDR3 runs from the conserved cysteine through the conserved F or W. Each record gives: V gene, J gene, CDR3 protein.

v_gene: TRBV10-1; j_gene: TRBJ1-1; CDR3aa: CASSHRDRRNTEAFF
v_gene: TRBV6-6; j_gene: TRBJ2-7; CDR3aa: CASSSPGSPTYEQYF
v_gene: TRBV4-3; j_gene: TRBJ2-7; CDR3aa: CASSLGAGGNEQYF
v_gene: TRBV28; j_gene: TRBJ2-7; CDR3aa: CASSLGWEAREQYF
v_gene: TRBV15; j_gene: TRBJ1-4; CDR3aa: CATSRGPNEKLFF
v_gene: TRBV4-2; j_gene: TRBJ2-1; CDR3aa: CASSSREDRGGNEQFF
v_gene: TRBV9; j_gene: TRBJ1-3; CDR3aa: CASSVKGSSGNTIYF
v_gene: TRBV6-1; j_gene: TRBJ1-1; CDR3aa: CASSEDRTGNEAFF
v_gene: TRBV25-1; j_gene: TRBJ1-2; CDR3aa: CASSEQGNYGYTF
v_gene: TRBV11-2; j_gene: TRBJ2-3; CDR3aa: CASSYQTSGVADTQYF
v_gene: TRBV19; j_gene: TRBJ2-3; CDR3aa: CASSLAGAPTDTQYF
v_gene: TRBV28; j_gene: TRBJ1-2; CDR3aa: CASTRGGPDYGYTF
v_gene: TRBV7-2; j_gene: TRBJ1-5; CDR3aa: CASSLVWGPDQPQHF
v_gene: TRBV29-1; j_gene: TRBJ1-2; CDR3aa: CSVQVSPYGYTF
v_gene: TRBV4-1; j_gene: TRBJ1-3; CDR3aa: CASSQAVPYRGPGNTIYF
v_gene: TRBV9; j_gene: TRBJ2-6; CDR3aa: CASSSGLNTGANVLTF
v_gene: TRBV11-3; j_gene: TRBJ1-4; CDR3aa: CASSSSLQGPQYNEKLFF
v_gene: TRBV5-8; j_gene: TRBJ2-1; CDR3aa: CASSLARTPLF
v_gene: TRBV28; j_gene: TRBJ1-2; CDR3aa: CASSPGTGGYGYTF
v_gene: TRBV20-1; j_gene: TRBJ1-6; CDR3aa: CSARDRLDLHF
v_gene: TRBV2; j_gene: TRBJ1-5; CDR3aa: CASKRDRDQPQHF
v_gene: TRBV5-6; j_gene: TRBJ2-7; CDR3aa: CASTVSRNEQYF
v_gene: TRBV19; j_gene: TRBJ2-7; CDR3aa: CASSMKGLAWYEQYF
v_gene: TRBV6-1; j_gene: TRBJ1-1; CDR3aa: CASSEAQLIGGDTEAFF